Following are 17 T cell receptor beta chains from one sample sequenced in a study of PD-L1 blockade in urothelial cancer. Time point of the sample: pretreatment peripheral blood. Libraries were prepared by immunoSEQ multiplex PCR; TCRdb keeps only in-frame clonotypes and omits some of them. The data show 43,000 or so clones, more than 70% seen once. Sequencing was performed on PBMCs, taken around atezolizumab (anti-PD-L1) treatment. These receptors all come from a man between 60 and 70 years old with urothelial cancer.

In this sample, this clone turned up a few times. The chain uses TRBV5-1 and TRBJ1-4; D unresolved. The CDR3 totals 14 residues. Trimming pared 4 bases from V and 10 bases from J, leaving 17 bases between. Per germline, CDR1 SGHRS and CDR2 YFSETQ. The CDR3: CASSPDTPSGKLFF. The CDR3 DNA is TGCGCCAGCAGCCCCGACACCCCTTCCGGAAAACTGTTTTTT.

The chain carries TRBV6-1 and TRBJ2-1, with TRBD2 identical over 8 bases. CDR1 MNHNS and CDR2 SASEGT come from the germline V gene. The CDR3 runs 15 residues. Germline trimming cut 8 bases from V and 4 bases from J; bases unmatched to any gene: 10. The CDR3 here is CASDPRGGTYNEQFF. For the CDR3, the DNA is TGTGCCAGCGATCCCCGGGGGGGAACTTACAATGAGCAGTTCTTC.

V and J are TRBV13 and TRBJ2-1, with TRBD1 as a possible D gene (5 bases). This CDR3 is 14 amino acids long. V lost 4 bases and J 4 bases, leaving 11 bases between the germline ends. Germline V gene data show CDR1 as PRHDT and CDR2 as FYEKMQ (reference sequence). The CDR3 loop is CASSSETDYNEQFF. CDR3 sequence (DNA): TGTGCCAGCAGCTCCGAGACAGATTACAATGAGCAGTTCTTC.

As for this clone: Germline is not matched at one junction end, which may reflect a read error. The CDR3 loop reads CASSPSGGAVETQYF. The CDR3 nucleotides read TGTGCTAGCAGCCCTAGCGGGGGGGCCGTAGAGACCCAGTACTTC. The chain uses TRBV7-7 and TRBJ2-5; 12 bases fit TRBD2. The CDR3 totals 15 residues. In germline, CDR1 is SSHAT, CDR2 FNYEAQ (reference sequence). Drawing the rest from reference TRBV7-7 and TRBJ2-5, the complete variable domain is GAGVSQSPRYKVTKRGQDVTLRCDPISSHATLYWYQQALGQGPEFLTYFNYEAQPDKSGLPSDRFSAERPEGSISTLTIQRTEQRDSAMYRCASSPSGGAVETQYFGPGTRLLVL.

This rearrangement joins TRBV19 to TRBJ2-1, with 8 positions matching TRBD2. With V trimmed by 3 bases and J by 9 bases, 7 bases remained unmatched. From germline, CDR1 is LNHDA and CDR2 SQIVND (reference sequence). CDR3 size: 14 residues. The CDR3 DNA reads TGTGCCAGTAGTATTTGGGGACTAGAGGCTGAGCAGTTCTTC. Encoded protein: CASSIWGLEAEQFF.

The CDR3 is CASSIPQASTDTQYF. As DNA, the CDR3 is TGCGCCAGCAGCATACCTCAAGCTAGCACAGATACGCAGTATTTT. The rearrangement links TRBV5-1 to TRBJ2-3; D not resolved. V lost 4 bases to trimming and J lost 0 bases, with 12 bases between them. This CDR3 is built from 15 residues. CDR1 is SGHRS, CDR2 YFSETQ, per germline. Looking up the rest from reference TRBV5-1 and TRBJ2-3 gives the full variable domain: KAGVTQTPRYLIKTRGQQVTLSCSPISGHRSVSWYQQTPGQGLQFLFEYFSETQRNKGNFPGRFSGRQFSNSRSEMNVSTLELGDSALYLCASSIPQASTDTQYFGPGTRLTVL.

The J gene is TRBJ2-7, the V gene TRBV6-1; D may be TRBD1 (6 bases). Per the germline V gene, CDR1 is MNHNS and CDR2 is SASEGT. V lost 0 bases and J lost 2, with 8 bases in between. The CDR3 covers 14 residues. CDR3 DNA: TGTGCCAGCAGTGAAGCGCACAGGGCCTACGAGCAGTACTTC. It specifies CASSEAHRAYEQYF.

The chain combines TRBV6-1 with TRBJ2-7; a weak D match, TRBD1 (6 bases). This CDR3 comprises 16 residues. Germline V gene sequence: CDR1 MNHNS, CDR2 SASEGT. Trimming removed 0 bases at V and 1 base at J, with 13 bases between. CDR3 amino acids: CASSEASGDPSYEQYF. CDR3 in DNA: TGTGCCAGCAGTGAAGCCTCAGGGGACCCTTCCTACGAGCAGTACTTC.

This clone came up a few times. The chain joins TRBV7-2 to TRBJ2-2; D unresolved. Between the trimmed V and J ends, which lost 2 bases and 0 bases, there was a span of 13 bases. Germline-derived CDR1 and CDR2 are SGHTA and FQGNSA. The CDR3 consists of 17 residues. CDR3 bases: TGTGCCAGCAGCTTAAACAGCTATACCTCGAACACCGGGGAGCTGTTTTTT. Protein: CASSLNSYTSNTGELFF.

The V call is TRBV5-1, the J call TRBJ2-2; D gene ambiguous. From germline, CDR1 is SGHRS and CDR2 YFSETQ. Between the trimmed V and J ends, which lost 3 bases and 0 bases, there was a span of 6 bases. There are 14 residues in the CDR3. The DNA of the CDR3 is TGCGCCAGCAGCTCTCCTACGAACACCGGGGAGCTGTTTTTT. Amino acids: CASSSPTNTGELFF.

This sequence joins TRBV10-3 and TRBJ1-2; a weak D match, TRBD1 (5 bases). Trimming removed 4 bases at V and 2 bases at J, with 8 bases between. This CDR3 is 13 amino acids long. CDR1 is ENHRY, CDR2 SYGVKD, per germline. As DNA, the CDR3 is TGTGCCATCAGTGGGGGCAGAAACTATGGCTACACCTTC. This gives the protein CAISGGRNYGYTF.

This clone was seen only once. The CDR3 protein is CASSSRQGDTQYF. The CDR3 DNA follows: TGCGCCAGCAGCTCGCGACAGGGGGACACGCAGTATTTT. This rearrangement joins TRBV5-1 to TRBJ2-3; 9 bases agree with TRBD1. V lost 3 bases and J lost 9; bases outside the gene matches: 5. The CDR3 covers 13 residues. Germline CDR1 reads SGHRS; CDR2 reads YFSETQ. The full variable domain, in which reference TRBV5-1 and TRBJ2-3 provide the parts outside the CDR3, is KAGVTQTPRYLIKTRGQQVTLSCSPISGHRSVSWYQQTPGQGLQFLFEYFSETQRNKGNFPGRFSGRQFSNSRSEMNVSTLELGDSALYLCASSSRQGDTQYFGPGTRLTVL.

The CDR3 loop is CASYDRGLAADTQYF. The CDR3 DNA is TGTGCCAGCTATGACAGGGGCCTGGCGGCAGATACGCAGTATTTT. The chain joins TRBV6-5 to TRBJ2-3; 8 bases agree with TRBD1. After removal of 8 bases from V and 4 bases from J, the junction contained 11 bases not matched to a gene. CDR1 and CDR2 (germline): MNHEY, SVGAGI. The CDR3 is 15 amino acids.

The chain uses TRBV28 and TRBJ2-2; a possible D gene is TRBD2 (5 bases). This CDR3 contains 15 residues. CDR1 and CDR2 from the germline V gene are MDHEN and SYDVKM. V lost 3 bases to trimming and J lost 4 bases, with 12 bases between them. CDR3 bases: TGTGCCAGCAGTTTGGTTGTGAGGGCCACCGGGGAGCTGTTTTTT. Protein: CASSLVVRATGELFF.

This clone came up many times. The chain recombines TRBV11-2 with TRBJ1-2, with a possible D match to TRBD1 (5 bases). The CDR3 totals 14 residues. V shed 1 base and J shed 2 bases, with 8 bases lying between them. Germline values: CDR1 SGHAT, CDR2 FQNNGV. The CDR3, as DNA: TGTGCCAGCAGCTTAGGGACACCAAACTATGGCTACACCTTC. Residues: CASSLGTPNYGYTF. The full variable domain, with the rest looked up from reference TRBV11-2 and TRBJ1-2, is EAGVAQSPRYKIIEKRQSVAFWCNPISGHATLYWYQQILGQGPKLLIQFQNNGVVDDSQLPKDRFSAERLKGVDSTLKIQPAKLEDSAVYLCASSLGTPNYGYTFGSGTRLTVV.

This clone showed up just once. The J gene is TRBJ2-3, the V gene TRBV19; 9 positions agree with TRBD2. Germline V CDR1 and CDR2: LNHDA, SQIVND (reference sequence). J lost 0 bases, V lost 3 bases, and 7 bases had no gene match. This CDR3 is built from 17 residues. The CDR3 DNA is TGTGCCAGTAGTATGGCCCTAGCGGGGTCTAGCACAGATACGCAGTATTTT. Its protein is CASSMALAGSSTDTQYF.

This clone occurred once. CDR3 bases: TGTGCCAGCAGTTTATCTAGCCGCGAGCAGTACTTC. It codes for CASSLSSREQYF. The chain combines TRBV28 with TRBJ2-7; a weak D match, TRBD2 (5 bases). This CDR3 comprises 12 residues. Germline CDR1 and CDR2: MDHEN and SYDVKM. The germline V and J ends were trimmed by 1 base and 6 bases, with 7 bases remaining between them.